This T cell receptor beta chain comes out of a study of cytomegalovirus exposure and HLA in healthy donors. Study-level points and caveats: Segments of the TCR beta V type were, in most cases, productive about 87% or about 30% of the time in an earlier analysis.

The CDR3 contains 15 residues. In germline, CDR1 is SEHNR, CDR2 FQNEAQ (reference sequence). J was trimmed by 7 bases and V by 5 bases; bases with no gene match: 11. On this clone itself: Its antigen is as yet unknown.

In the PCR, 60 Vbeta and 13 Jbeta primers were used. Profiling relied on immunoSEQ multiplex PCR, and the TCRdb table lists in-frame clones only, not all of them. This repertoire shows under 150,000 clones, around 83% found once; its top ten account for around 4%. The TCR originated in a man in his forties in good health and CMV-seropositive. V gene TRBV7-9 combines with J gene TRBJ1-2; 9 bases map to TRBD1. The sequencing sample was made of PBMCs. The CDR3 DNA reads TGTGCCAGCAGCCCTCAAGGACAGGGGTCCACTGGCTACACCTTC. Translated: CASSPQGQGSTGYTF.